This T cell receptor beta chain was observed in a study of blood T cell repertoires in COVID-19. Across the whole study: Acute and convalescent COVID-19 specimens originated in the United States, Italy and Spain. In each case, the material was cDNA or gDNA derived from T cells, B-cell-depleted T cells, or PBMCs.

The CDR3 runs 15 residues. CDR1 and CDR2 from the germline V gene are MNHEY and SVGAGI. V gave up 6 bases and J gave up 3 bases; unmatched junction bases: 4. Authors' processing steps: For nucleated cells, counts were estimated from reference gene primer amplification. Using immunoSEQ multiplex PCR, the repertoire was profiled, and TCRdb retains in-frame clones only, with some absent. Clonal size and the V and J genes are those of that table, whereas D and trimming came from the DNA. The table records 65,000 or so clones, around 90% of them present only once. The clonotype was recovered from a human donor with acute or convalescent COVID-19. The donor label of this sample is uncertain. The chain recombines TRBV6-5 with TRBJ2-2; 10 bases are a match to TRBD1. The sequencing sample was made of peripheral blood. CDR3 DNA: TGTGCCAGCAGAAGACAGGGGGCTGACACCGGGGAGCTGTTTTTT. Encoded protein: CASRRQGADTGELFF.